The 12 T cell receptor beta chains in this list originate from one sample, sequenced in a study of blood T cell repertoires in COVID-19. Sequencing used immunoSEQ multiplex PCR; TCRdb keeps in-frame clones, though not all of them. The sample carries approximately 150,000 clones, roughly 84% recorded once. The sequenced sample was PBMCs or T cells enriched from blood (not recorded which). The receptors originated from a man in his 70s who had been exposed to COVID-19.

The V call is TRBV5-4, the J call TRBJ1-1, with D possibly TRBD1 on 5 matching bases. The CDR3 contains 14 residues. Germline V gene sequence: CDR1 SGHNT, CDR2 YYREEE (reference sequence). With 5 bases removed from V and 1 base from J, the gap between germline ends came to 12 bases. The CDR3 reads CASSPLTANTEAFF. The CDR3, as DNA: TGTGCCAGCAGTCCTTTGACAGCGAACACTGAAGCTTTCTTT.

The chain employs TRBV18 and TRBJ1-6, with D maybe TRBD1 (6 bases). The V end was cut by 5 bases, the J end by 3 bases, with 8 bases between. This CDR3 comprises 14 residues. Germline CDR1 is KGHSH and CDR2 is LQKENI. CDR3 residues: CASSRDIYNSPLHF. Written as DNA, the CDR3 is TGTGCCAGCTCAAGGGACATCTATAATTCACCCCTCCACTTT.

V is TRBV7-2 and J is TRBJ2-7; 8 bases line up with TRBD1. This CDR3 spans 15 amino acids. In germline, CDR1 is SGHTA, CDR2 FQGNSA. V gave up 0 bases and J gave up 2 bases; unmatched junction bases: 3. The CDR3 region has the DNA TGTGCCAGCAGCTTAGCGGGACAGGAGACCTACGAGCAGTACTTC. This encodes CASSLAGQETYEQYF.

The chain carries TRBV5-1 and TRBJ2-7; 9 bases agree with TRBD2. The CDR3 sequence is 13 residues long. Germline CDR1 SGHRS, CDR2 YFSETQ. The V and J ends lost 5 bases and 5 bases, in that order; junction bases with no gene match: 5. CDR3 sequence (DNA): TGCGCCAGCAGTGAACTAGCGGGCCACGAGCAGTACTTC. Translating it yields CASSELAGHEQYF.

In DNA form, the CDR3 reads TGTGCCAGCTCACCAGACAGGCTGAATTCACCCCTCCACTTT. This encodes CASSPDRLNSPLHF. This chain links TRBV18 with TRBJ1-6; a weak D match, TRBD1 (6 bases). Germline loops: CDR1 KGHSH, CDR2 LQKENI. V shed 2 bases and J shed 7 bases, with 9 bases lying between them. The CDR3 runs 14 residues.

This chain links TRBV19 with TRBJ1-1, with 7 bases matching TRBD1. The CDR3 length is 18 residues. With 4 bases clipped from V and 1 base from J, the junction kept 15 bases outside the gene matches. Germline V gene sequence: CDR1 LNHDA, CDR2 SQIVND (reference sequence). The CDR3 reads CASSTGYDGTAKNTEAFF. CDR3 nucleotides: TGTGCCAGTAGTACCGGCTACGATGGGACAGCTAAGAACACTGAAGCTTTCTTT.

The CDR3 loop is CASRDSIGANVLTF. CDR3 sequence (DNA): TGTGCCAGCAGGGACAGCATCGGGGCCAACGTCCTGACTTTC. This chain uses TRBV2 with TRBJ2-6; D might be TRBD1 (6 bases). Germline-derived CDR1 and CDR2 are SNHLY and FYNNEI. The CDR3 runs to 14 residues. Trimming left V 6 bases short and J 4 bases short, with 10 bases between. The full variable domain, rest sourced from reference TRBV2 and TRBJ2-6, is EPEVTQTPSHQVTQMGQEVILRCVPISNHLYFYWYRQILGQKVEFLVSFYNNEISEKSEIFDDQFSVERPDGSNFTLKIRSTKLEDSAMYFCASRDSIGANVLTFGAGSRLTVL.

J is TRBJ1-2 and V is TRBV12-3 or TRBV12-4, with TRBD1 matching over 7 bases. J was trimmed by 7 bases and V by 6 bases; bases with no gene match: 8. This CDR3 region has 13 residues. In DNA form, the CDR3 reads TGTGCCAGCAGCCGTTACAGGGGTAGTGGCTACACCTTC. This encodes CASSRYRGSGYTF.

The V call is TRBV6-1, the J call TRBJ2-2, with D maybe TRBD2 (6 bases). Between the trimmed V and J ends, which lost 3 bases and 3 bases, there was a span of 17 bases. In germline, CDR1 is MNHNS, CDR2 SASEGT. The CDR3 is 17 residues long. The CDR3 reads CASSDLDYPPYTGELFF. Written as DNA, the CDR3 is TGTGCCAGCAGTGATCTGGACTACCCACCATACACCGGGGAGCTGTTTTTT.

The rearrangement joins TRBV7-2 to TRBJ2-1; D uncertain. The V gene lost 2 bases and the J gene lost 6 bases, with 8 bases spanning the gap. Germline CDR1 and CDR2: SGHTA and FQGNSA. The CDR3 extends over 13 amino acids. The CDR3: CASSLRLGNEQFF. The CDR3 nucleotides read TGTGCCAGCAGCTTACGGCTAGGCAATGAGCAGTTCTTC.

The J gene is TRBJ2-5, the V gene TRBV6-2 or TRBV6-3; D is uncertain. Germline V CDR1 and CDR2: MNHEY, SVGEGT. The CDR3 is 12 amino acids. V was pared by 4 bases and J by 4 bases, with 7 bases between. This CDR3 reads CASSSVRETQYF. Written as DNA, the CDR3 is TGTGCCAGCAGTTCTGTGAGAGAGACCCAGTACTTC.

On this clone: At one of its ends the junction is not consistent with the germline gene, which may arise from a read error. The genes are TRBV15 and TRBJ1-2, with 8 nucleotides matching TRBD1. The CDR3 is made up of 15 amino acids. In germline, CDR1 is LNHNV, CDR2 YYDKDF (reference sequence). DNA of the CDR3: TGTGCCACCAGCGGAGACAGGGGAGTTAAGGGTGGCTACACCTTC. Translation: CATSGDRGVKGGYTF.